These 30 T cell receptor beta chains originate from one sample sequenced in a study of T-cell reconstitution after alpha-beta-depleted transplantation in children. Researchers prepared the TCRbeta library using unique molecular identifiers, the study reports. In TCRdb, the PCR reads were re-called with MiXCR into one record per CDR3 protein. The data show some 200,000 distinct CDR3 sequences, 8.4% seen once. The sequencing used PBMCs, mostly from graft donor cells, collected 360 days after TCRalphabeta/CD19-depleted stem cell transplant. The source of these receptors is a male patient aged 2-15 years who had a stem cell transplant for acute myeloid leukemia, so the T cells may come from the graft donor.

This chain uses TRBV5-1 with TRBJ2-4; possibly TRBD2 for D (6 bases). Germline CDR1 and CDR2: SGHRS and YFSETQ. The CDR3 is 12 amino acids. V was clipped by 7 bases and J by 4 bases, with 9 bases between them. Here the CDR3 reads CASPGGKNIQYF. The CDR3 nucleotides read TGCGCCAGCCCTGGAGGGAAAAACATTCAGTACTTC.

The table lists this clonotype with many counts. This chain connects TRBV12-3 or TRBV12-4 to TRBJ2-3; D not certain. This CDR3 region has 12 residues. The V end lost 5 bases, the J end lost 6 bases, and 9 bases lay between the germline ends. The CDR3 coding sequence is TGTGCCAGCAGTAGGTTCGGGGATACGCAGTATTTT. This gives the protein CASSRFGDTQYF.

The chain combines TRBV20-1 with TRBJ2-1, with D possibly being TRBD1 or TRBD2 (5 bases each). Trimming removed 6 bases at V and 3 bases at J, with 12 bases between. Germline CDR1 is DFQATT and CDR2 is SNEGSKA (reference sequence). The CDR3 loop spans 13 amino acids. CDR3 in amino acids: CSAREPYYNEQFF. CDR3 DNA sequence: TGCAGTGCCAGGGAGCCCTACTACAATGAGCAGTTCTTC.

This rearrangement joins TRBV7-2 to TRBJ2-5; D is perhaps TRBD2 (5 bases). CDR3 length: 12 amino acids. Trimming took off 8 bases at V and 5 bases at J, with 12 bases between the two ends. In germline, CDR1 is SGHTA, CDR2 FQGNSA. CDR3 coding DNA: TGTGCCAGCGCGGGCGCGGGTGAGACCCAGTACTTC. This sequence encodes CASAGAGETQYF.

This clonotype was found a few times. The chain has TRBV2 and TRBJ1-5, with a weak D call TRBD1 (5 bases). V was pared by 6 bases and J by 2 bases, with 11 bases between. Germline lookup yields CDR1 SNHLY and CDR2 FYNNEI. The CDR3 extends over 14 amino acids. The CDR3 spells CASRQAWGNQPQHF. The CDR3 nucleotides are TGTGCCAGCAGACAGGCTTGGGGCAATCAGCCCCAGCATTTT.

In its sample, this clonotype was seen a few times. The chain couples TRBV5-1 to TRBJ2-6; unclear D gene. CDR1 is SGHRS, CDR2 YFSETQ, per germline. The CDR3 sequence is 19 residues long. The V end was cut by 3 bases, the J end by 2 bases, with 21 bases between. CDR3 sequence (DNA): TGCGCCAGCAGCTACAGCCCGGAAATGCCCTCTGCTGGGGCCAACGTCCTGACTTTC. Amino acid sequence: CASSYSPEMPSAGANVLTF.

CDR3 DNA sequence: TGTGCCATCAGTGAGTCTTACCGAGGTGAGCAGTTCTTC. Protein sequence: CAISESYRGEQFF. The genes are TRBV10-3 and TRBJ2-1; no clear D. There are 13 residues in the CDR3. Per the germline V gene, CDR1 is ENHRY and CDR2 is SYGVKD. V dropped 0 bases and J dropped 9 bases, with 9 bases sitting between them.

This clonotype was seen ten or more times. The chain joins TRBV5-1 to TRBJ2-1; D gene uncertain. This CDR3 has 12 residues. Per germline, CDR1 SGHRS and CDR2 YFSETQ. Between the trimmed V and J ends, which lost 2 bases and 2 bases, there was a span of 2 bases. The CDR3 region is CASSFAYNEQFF. The CDR3 bases are TGCGCCAGCAGCTTCGCCTACAATGAGCAGTTCTTC.

The table lists this clonotype with many counts. The gene calls are TRBV5-1 and TRBJ1-5, with D uncertain. V lost 0 bases and J lost 5, with 6 bases in between. Per the germline V gene, CDR1 is SGHRS and CDR2 is YFSETQ. CDR3 length: 13 residues. CDR3 bases: TGCGCCAGCAGCTTGGACGGTGATCAGCCCCAGCATTTT. Its protein product is CASSLDGDQPQHF. The variable domain in full, with the rest retrieved from reference TRBV5-1 and TRBJ1-5, is KAGVTQTPRYLIKTRGQQVTLSCSPISGHRSVSWYQQTPGQGLQFLFEYFSETQRNKGNFPGRFSGRQFSNSRSEMNVSTLELGDSALYLCASSLDGDQPQHFGDGTRLSIL.

This clonotype has at least ten counts. The rearrangement uses TRBV5-1 and TRBJ2-2; D is possibly TRBD2 (6 bases). The V gene's germline CDR1 is SGHRS and CDR2 YFSETQ. Trimming took off 10 bases at V and 5 bases at J, with 12 bases between the two ends. This CDR3 comprises 12 residues. Written as DNA, the CDR3 is TGCGCCTCCACCCGGGAGACCGGGGAGCTGTTTTTT. Encoded protein: CASTRETGELFF.

This clonotype has just a few counts. The gene calls are TRBV6-2 or TRBV6-3 and TRBJ2-6; D not certain. In germline, CDR1 is MNHEY, CDR2 SVGEGT. V lost 1 base and J 4 bases, leaving 11 bases between the germline ends. This CDR3 spans 16 amino acids. Here the CDR3 DNA reads TGTGCCAGCAGTTACTTGGGTGGAAGAGGGGCCAACGTCCTGACTTTC. It yields the protein CASSYLGGRGANVLTF.

This clonotype was detected many times. This chain joins TRBV7-2 and TRBJ2-7; D may be TRBD2 (7 bases). Germline assignment: CDR1 SGHTA and CDR2 FQGNSA. Trimming pared 3 bases from V and 6 bases from J, leaving 15 bases between. The CDR3 is made up of 14 amino acids. The CDR3 region is CASSFERGGGEQYF. CDR3 nucleotide sequence: TGTGCCAGCAGCTTTGAGCGGGGAGGGGGCGAGCAGTACTTC.

This clonotype was observed a handful of times. The chain recombines TRBV20-1 with TRBJ2-3, with a tentative D call TRBD2 (6 bases). Germline values: CDR1 DFQATT, CDR2 SNEGSKA (reference sequence). Trimming removed 0 bases at V and 2 bases at J, with 15 bases between. The CDR3 consists of 16 residues. The DNA for the CDR3 is TGCAGTGCTAGAGATGATAGGGGCGGGGACACAGATACGCAGTATTTT. Encoded protein: CSARDDRGGDTDTQYF.

This clonotype was seen at least ten times. The chain has TRBV12-3 or TRBV12-4 and TRBJ1-3, with D maybe TRBD1 (5 bases). The CDR3 totals 13 residues. V shed 7 bases and J shed 7 bases, with 14 bases lying between them. The CDR3 sequence is CASTEQVGNTIYF. The CDR3 coding sequence is TGTGCCAGCACCGAACAGGTGGGGAACACCATATATTTT.

This clonotype was counted a few times. The chain has TRBV5-1 and TRBJ2-7; weak D call: TRBD2 (5 bases). Germline V CDR1 and CDR2: SGHRS, YFSETQ. This CDR3 region has 14 residues. The V and J ends lost 3 bases and 0 bases respectively, with 10 bases between them. The CDR3 DNA is TGCGCCAGCAGCTGGACTGGACTCTCCTACGAGCAGTACGTC. Its translation: CASSWTGLSYEQYV.

This rearrangement joins TRBV7-4 to TRBJ2-7, with 7 bases matching TRBD1. The CDR3 length is 15 residues. V shed 8 bases, J shed 9 bases, and the junction held 19 bases outside the gene matches. Germline V gene lookup returns CDR1 SGHVT and CDR2 SQSDAQ. The CDR3 bases are TGTGCCAGCCCCCCCCCACCCGGACAGGAGATTGGGCAGTACGTC. Protein product: CASPPPPGQEIGQYV.

This clonotype has a count of ten or more. This chain uses TRBV4-1 with TRBJ2-2; 7 bases map to TRBD1. This CDR3 is 15 amino acids long. Germline trimming cut 2 bases from V and 5 bases from J; bases unmatched to any gene: 5. Germline loops: CDR1 MGHRA, CDR2 YSYEKL. CDR3 nucleotide sequence: TGCGCCAGCAGCCAACCGTCGACAGGGACCGGGGAGCTGTTTTTT. Protein: CASSQPSTGTGELFF.

This clonotype was counted only a few times. The V and J genes are TRBV10-3 and TRBJ1-2; 7 positions match TRBD1. The germline V gene has CDR1 ENHRY and CDR2 SYGVKD. V was clipped by 0 bases and J by 5 bases; unmatched bases: 3. The CDR3 spans 14 residues. The CDR3 is CAISESAGQYGYTF. CDR3 DNA: TGTGCCATCAGTGAGTCAGCGGGACAGTATGGCTACACCTTC.

This clonotype was seen a few times. The chain combines TRBV20-1 with TRBJ2-2; 8 bases match TRBD2. CDR1 is DFQATT and CDR2 is SNEGSKA in the germline V gene (reference sequence). Germline trimming cut 6 bases from V and 0 bases from J; bases unmatched to any gene: 3. This CDR3 has 14 residues. The CDR3 spells CSAPAGANTGELFF. The CDR3 nucleotides read TGCAGTGCGCCAGCGGGGGCGAACACCGGGGAGCTGTTTTTT.

This clonotype has only a few counts. The rearrangement uses TRBV18 and TRBJ2-1; D perhaps matches TRBD2 (6 bases). The CDR3 extends over 15 amino acids. Trimming removed 0 bases at V and 1 base at J, with 7 bases between. Per the germline V gene, CDR1 is KGHSH and CDR2 is LQKENI. The CDR3 region has the DNA TGTGCCAGCTCACCACCGCGGGGTTCCTACAATGAGCAGTTCTTC. Translating it yields CASSPPRGSYNEQFF.

This clonotype was found a few times. The chain employs TRBV18 and TRBJ2-5; TRBD1 matches at 9 bases. This CDR3 spans 15 amino acids. V shed 2 bases and J 3 bases; nucleotides not matched to a gene: 4. Germline V gene sequence: CDR1 KGHSH, CDR2 LQKENI. The chain's CDR3 is CASSPVTGGEETQYF. In DNA, the CDR3 is TGTGCCAGCTCACCAGTAACAGGGGGCGAAGAGACCCAGTACTTC.

The chain uses TRBV7-2 and TRBJ2-7, with 7 bases that match TRBD2. The V gene's germline CDR1 is SGHTA and CDR2 FQGNSA. The CDR3 loop spans 14 amino acids. V was clipped by 6 bases and J by 5 bases; unmatched bases: 10. The CDR3 sequence: CASSSRTSLHEQYF. In DNA form, the CDR3 reads TGTGCCAGCAGTTCTCGGACTAGTTTACACGAGCAGTACTTC. Supplemented by reference TRBV7-2 and TRBJ2-7, the full variable domain reads GAGVSQSPSNKVTEKGKDVELRCDPISGHTALYWYRQSLGQGLEFLIYFQGNSAPDKSGLPSDRFSAERTGGSVSTLTIQRTQQEDSAVYLCASSSRTSLHEQYFGPGTRLTVT.

This clonotype was recorded a few times. The chain combines TRBV11-3 with TRBJ2-1, with TRBD2 identical over 9 bases. Germline V gene lookup returns CDR1 SGHNT and CDR2 YENEEA. V lost 1 base, J lost 6 bases, and 7 bases stayed unmatched. The CDR3 totals 16 residues. This CDR3 reads CASSLVAGAQSNEQFF. The CDR3 DNA is TGTGCCAGCAGCTTAGTAGCGGGGGCTCAATCCAATGAGCAGTTCTTC. Using reference TRBV11-3 and TRBJ2-1 for the parts outside the CDR3, the full variable domain is EAGVVQSPRYKIIEKKQPVAFWCNPISGHNTLYWYLQNLGQGPELLIRYENEEAVDDSQLPKDRFSAERLKGVDSTLKIQPAELGDSAVYLCASSLVAGAQSNEQFFGPGTRLTVL.

This clonotype was seen only a few times. This chain uses TRBV12-3 or TRBV12-4 with TRBJ2-5; the D gene is possibly TRBD1 (6 bases). CDR3 length: 17 residues. V lost 5 bases and J lost 4, with 23 bases in between. The CDR3 bases are TGTGCCAGCAGTATACGACTATGGGACACCGCGGGAGAGACCCAGTACTTC. Its translation: CASSIRLWDTAGETQYF.

This clonotype has a count of ten or more. The genes are TRBV29-1 and TRBJ2-7, with D possibly matching TRBD1 (5 bases). This CDR3 is 12 amino acids long. Germline CDR1 reads SQVTM; CDR2 reads ANQGSEA. V lost 4 bases and J lost 3, with 10 bases in between. The CDR3, as DNA: TGCAGCGTTGTTGACAGAAACTACGAGCAGTACTTC. Its protein product is CSVVDRNYEQYF.

The chain links TRBV5-1 to TRBJ2-5; 12 nucleotides match TRBD2. Germline CDR1 is SGHRS and CDR2 is YFSETQ. There are 16 residues in the CDR3. J was trimmed by 5 bases and V by 0 bases; bases with no gene match: 5. The CDR3 is CASSLGLAGVWETQYF. The CDR3 DNA sequence: TGCGCCAGCAGCTTGGGACTAGCGGGAGTCTGGGAGACCCAGTACTTC. Complete variable domain (other parts from reference TRBV5-1 and TRBJ2-5): KAGVTQTPRYLIKTRGQQVTLSCSPISGHRSVSWYQQTPGQGLQFLFEYFSETQRNKGNFPGRFSGRQFSNSRSEMNVSTLELGDSALYLCASSLGLAGVWETQYFGPGTRLLVL.

This clonotype was found many times. V gene TRBV29-1 combines with J gene TRBJ2-1; TRBD2 matches 9 bases. Germline CDR1 and CDR2: SQVTM and ANQGSEA. Trimming removed 8 bases from V and 4 bases from J; junction bases left unmatched: 9. The length of the CDR3 is 14 residues. The CDR3 sequence is CSTAGLAGYNEQFF. The CDR3 DNA reads TGCAGCACAGCTGGGCTAGCGGGGTACAATGAGCAGTTCTTC.

DNA for the CDR3: TGTGCCAGCAGTTTAAGGGCAGTGGATCGGGCCCTCCACTTT. Amino acids: CASSLRAVDRALHF. V gene TRBV12-3 or TRBV12-4 combines with J gene TRBJ1-6; D remains unclear. The length of the CDR3 is 14 residues. Trimming took 2 bases from V and 14 from J, leaving 16 bases between them.

This rearrangement joins TRBV20-1 to TRBJ1-5; TRBD1 matches 11 bases. V shed 6 bases, J shed 7 bases, and the junction held 14 bases outside the gene matches. Looked up from germline, CDR1 is DFQATT and CDR2 is SNEGSKA (reference sequence). The CDR3 extends over 16 amino acids. Here the CDR3 DNA reads TGCAGTGCCCGGAACGGACAGGGGGCGCCCCGCCAGCCCCAGCATTTT. Residues: CSARNGQGAPRQPQHF.

V is TRBV6-5 and J is TRBJ1-3, with TRBD1 identical over 10 bases. This CDR3 is 17 amino acids long. Germline V gene sequence: CDR1 MNHEY, CDR2 SVGAGI. V lost 0 bases, J lost 3 bases, and 5 bases stayed unmatched. The DNA of the CDR3 is TGTGCCAGCAGTTACTCAACCGGGACAGGGGTTGGAAACACCATATATTTT. The encoded protein is CASSYSTGTGVGNTIYF.